This T cell receptor (beta chain) derives from a study of PD-1 blockade in classical Hodgkin lymphoma. Findings and limits, study-wide: When set against healthy donors, newly diagnosed patients were reported to show lower baseline TCR diversity. Prior therapy or disease activity may underlie the repertoire differences, whose causes remain undefined.

Germline V gene lookup returns CDR1 KGHSH and CDR2 LQKENI. The CDR3 loop spans 13 amino acids. V lost 5 bases to trimming and J lost 9 bases, with 15 bases between them. TCRdb's copy holds only in-frame clones and misses some; the assay was immunoSEQ multiplex PCR. The sample yields over 60,000 clones, over 85% seen once. Indicated time point: newly diagnosed, previously untreated cHL patient sample. What served as comparison were PBMCs in newly diagnosed, untreated classical Hodgkin lymphoma. Notes on this clone: Antigen specificity is unknown.

V is TRBV18 and J is TRBJ2-3; D is unclear. The sequence came from a human donor with classical Hodgkin lymphoma. Sequenced: peripheral blood mononuclear cells (PBMCs). CDR3 sequence (DNA): TGTGCCAGCTCAAGTGACACTATTCAAACGCAGTATTTT. This codes for CASSSDTIQTQYF.